This record looks at one T cell receptor (beta chain) sequence and its context. This specimen belongs to a study of shared T cell receptors in the human thymus. Per germline, CDR1 LNHDA and CDR2 SQIVND (reference sequence). Deletions cut 4 bases from V and 0 bases from J, with 12 bases between. The CDR3 consists of 16 residues. TCRdb keeps only in-frame clones here, not all; method: immunoSEQ multiplex PCR. The sample lists 700,000 or so clones; 70% to 90% were seen once. The data were also submitted as part of a second study, on human thymus T cells. As that report states: Donation was from healthy Finnish infants who were having corrective surgery that addressed congenital heart defects. Resections were taken during corrective heart surgery, and the thymus tissue came from these. V and J gene usage appeared biased in thymic and blood repertoires. Reports from related research described highly overlapping thymic repertoires among unrelated individuals.

The sample was thymocytes. The V call is TRBV19, the J call TRBJ1-4; D not certain. This TCR derives from a girl under two years old with a congenital heart defect. CDR3 in amino acids: CASSTVTPTTNEKLFF. The CDR3 coding sequence is TGTGCCAGTAGTACGGTGACACCTACAACTAATGAAAAACTGTTTTTT.